The rows below give T cell receptor beta chains drawn from one sample of a study of blood T cell repertoires in COVID-19. Using immunoSEQ multiplex PCR, the repertoire was profiled, and TCRdb retains in-frame clones only, with some absent. This sample has about 180,000 clones, with 84% found just once. Sequenced: peripheral blood. The receptors were sampled from a human donor in a cohort sampled during active COVID-19. Each CDR3 is given with its conserved first and last residue. A D gene is named only where the DNA matches it firmly. The size of a clone is reported for some rows only, either as once, few or many, or as a class for expanded clones.

TRBV5-8	-	-	TRBJ1-1	CASSFPPGRMNTEAFF	TGTGCCAGCAGCTTCCCCCCAGGCCGCATGAACACTGAAGCTTTCTTT
TRBV5-6	-	few	TRBJ1-3	CASSLGRQLSGNTIYF	TGTGCCAGCAGCTTGGGCAGGCAACTCTCTGGAAACACCATATATTTT
TRBV7-6	TRBD1	-	TRBJ1-1	CASSLARTGLGTTEAFF	TGTGCCAGCAGCTTAGCTCGGACAGGGCTAGGGACGACTGAAGCTTTCTTT
TRBV6-2/TRBV6-3	TRBD1	-	TRBJ1-5	CASSYGTDPDPQPQHF	TGTGCCAGCAGTTACGGGACAGACCCCGACCCCCAGCCCCAGCATTTT
TRBV11-2	-	-	TRBJ2-7	CASSFGRGPQYEQYF	TGTGCCAGCAGCTTCGGGCGGGGTCCTCAGTACGAGCAGTACTTC
TRBV24-1	-	-	TRBJ1-2	CATSVGQFLYGYTF	TGTGCCACCAGTGTTGGGCAGTTTCTCTATGGCTACACCTTC
TRBV7-3	-	once	TRBJ2-2	CASSVTVNTGELFF	TGTGCCAGCAGCGTCACGGTGAACACCGGGGAGCTGTTTTTT
TRBV3-1/TRBV3-2	-	-	TRBJ1-2	CASSQDWAGKGSGYTF	TGTGCCAGCAGCCAAGATTGGGCAGGGAAGGGCAGCGGCTACACCTTC
TRBV19	TRBD1	-	TRBJ1-5	CASGPVQGTQPQHF	TGTGCCAGTGGTCCCGTACAGGGGACTCAGCCCCAGCATTTT
TRBV7-9	-	-	TRBJ1-1	CASSWGEVGRAEAFF	TGTGCCAGCAGCTGGGGTGAGGTCGGCAGGGCTGAAGCTTTCTTT
TRBV2	TRBD1	-	TRBJ2-7	CASRPDRDEQYF	TGTGCCAGCAGACCAGACAGGGACGAGCAGTACTTC
TRBV30	-	-	TRBJ1-1	CAWSVWRNTEAFF	TGTGCCTGGAGTGTCTGGAGAAACACTGAAGCTTTCTTT
TRBV6-1	TRBD1	few	TRBJ1-6	CASSEGQDNSPLHF	TGTGCCAGCAGTGAGGGACAGGATAATTCACCCCTCCACTTT
TRBV11-3	TRBD2	-	TRBJ2-3	CASSHRAGGHTDTQYF	TGTGCCAGCAGCCATCGCGCGGGGGGGCACACAGATACGCAGTATTTT
TRBV19	-	once	TRBJ1-3	CAHRAGLGNTIYF	TGTGCCCACAGGGCAGGGCTCGGAAACACCATATATTTT
TRBV9	-	-	TRBJ2-3	CASTAWGGPTDTQYF	TGTGCCAGCACCGCATGGGGGGGGCCCACAGATACGCAGTATTTT
TRBV6-5	TRBD1	-	TRBJ2-3	CASTLGQVSTDTQYF	TGTGCCAGCACCCTGGGACAGGTTAGCACAGATACGCAGTATTTT
TRBV5-3	-	once	TRBJ1-2	CAPGGGGFNYGYTF	TGTGCCCCCGGGGGGGGAGGGTTTAACTATGGCTACACCTTC
TRBV6-5	-	-	TRBJ2-3	CASSYGGGYTDTQYF	TGTGCCAGCAGTTACGGCGGGGGCTACACAGATACGCAGTATTTT
TRBV23-1	-	-	TRBJ2-3	CASSQSCSTDTQYF	TGCGCCAGCAGTCAATCCTGTAGCACAGATACGCAGTATTTT
TRBV5-1	TRBD2	-	TRBJ2-1	CASTFTSAYSYNEQFF	TGCGCCAGCACCTTTACTAGCGCCTACTCCTACAATGAGCAGTTCTTC
TRBV4-1	TRBD1	once	TRBJ2-7	CASSQDEGTGDEQYF	TGCGCCAGCAGCCAAGATGAAGGAACAGGGGACGAGCAGTACTTC
TRBV7-9	TRBD1	few	TRBJ2-7	CASSLSDRGLEQYF	TGTGCCAGCAGCTTAAGCGACAGGGGACTCGAGCAGTACTTC
TRBV9	TRBD1	-	TRBJ2-3	CASSVGTGDTDTQYF	TGTGCCAGCAGCGTAGGGACAGGGGACACAGATACGCAGTATTTT
TRBV7-9	TRBD1	-	TRBJ1-1	CASSLVGDRYTEAFF	TGTGCCAGCAGCTTAGTTGGGGACAGGTACACTGAAGCTTTCTTT
TRBV12-5	TRBD2	-	TRBJ2-1	CASGLVLTSSGGSRGEQFF	TGTGCTAGTGGTTTGGTTCTAACCTCTAGCGGGGGGTCCCGCGGGGAGCAGTTCTTC
TRBV9	TRBD2	few	TRBJ2-1	CASSVGLADYNEQFF	TGTGCCAGCAGCGTAGGACTAGCGGATTACAATGAGCAGTTCTTC
TRBV6-4	-	-	TRBJ1-1	CASSLTGGAEDTEAFF	TGTGCCAGCAGCTTGACCGGGGGGGCGGAAGACACTGAAGCTTTCTTT
TRBV7-9	-	-	TRBJ2-7	CASSPKTGDLYEQYF	TGTGCCAGCAGCCCCAAGACGGGGGACCTCTACGAGCAGTACTTC
TRBV7-3	TRBD2	-	TRBJ2-2	CASSIISGGPTGELFF	TGTGCCAGCAGCATAATAAGCGGGGGCCCCACCGGGGAGCTGTTTTTT
TRBV5-1	-	-	TRBJ2-2	CASTPLGPSPTGELFF	TGCGCCAGCACCCCTTTGGGCCCCAGTCCCACCGGGGAGCTGTTTTTT
TRBV21-1	-	-	TRBJ2-1	CASIPRQEYNEQFF	TGTGCCAGCATCCCTCGACAGGAATACAATGAGCAGTTCTTC
TRBV27	-	once	TRBJ2-1	CASSLVRGNEQFF	TGTGCCAGCAGTCTTGTTCGGGGGAATGAGCAGTTCTTC
TRBV10-3	-	-	TRBJ2-7	CAISPSGNPYEQYF	TGTGCCATCAGCCCCTCAGGAAACCCCTACGAGCAGTACTTC
TRBV18	-	few	TRBJ1-1	CASSPLHKEVEAFF	TGTGCCAGCTCACCACTGCATAAAGAGGTAGAAGCTTTCTTT
TRBV5-1	TRBD1	-	TRBJ2-7	CASSRGQLSSYEQYF	TGCGCCAGCAGCCGGGGACAGTTAAGCTCCTACGAGCAGTACTTC